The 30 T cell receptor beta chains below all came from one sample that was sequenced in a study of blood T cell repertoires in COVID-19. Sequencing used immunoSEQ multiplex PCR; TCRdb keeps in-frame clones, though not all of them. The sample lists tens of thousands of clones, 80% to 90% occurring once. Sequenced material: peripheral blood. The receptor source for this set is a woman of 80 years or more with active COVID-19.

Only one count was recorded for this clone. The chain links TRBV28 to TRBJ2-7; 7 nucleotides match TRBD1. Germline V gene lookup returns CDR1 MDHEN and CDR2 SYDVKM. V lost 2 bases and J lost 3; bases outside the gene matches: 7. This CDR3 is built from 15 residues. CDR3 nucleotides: TGTGCCAGCAGTTTAACAGGGGCCCGAAGCTACGAGCAGTACTTC. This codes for CASSLTGARSYEQYF.

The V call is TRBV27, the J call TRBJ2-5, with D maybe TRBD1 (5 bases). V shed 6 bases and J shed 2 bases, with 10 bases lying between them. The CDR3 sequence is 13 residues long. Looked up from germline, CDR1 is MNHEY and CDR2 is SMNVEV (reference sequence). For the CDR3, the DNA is TGTGCCAGCAGCCCGCGGACACAAGAGACCCAGTACTTC. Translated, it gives CASSPRTQETQYF.

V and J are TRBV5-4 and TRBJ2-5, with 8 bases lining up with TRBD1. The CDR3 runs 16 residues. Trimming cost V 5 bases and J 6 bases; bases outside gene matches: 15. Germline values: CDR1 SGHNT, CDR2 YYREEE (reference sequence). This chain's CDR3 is CASSSESFGQGQTQYF. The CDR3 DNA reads TGTGCCAGCAGTTCGGAAAGTTTCGGACAGGGCCAGACCCAGTACTTC.

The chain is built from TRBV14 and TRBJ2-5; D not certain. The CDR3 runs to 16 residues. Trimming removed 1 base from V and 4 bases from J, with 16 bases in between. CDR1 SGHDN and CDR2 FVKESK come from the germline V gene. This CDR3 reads CASSQGTRVHGETQYF. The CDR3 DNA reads TGTGCCAGCAGCCAAGGCACCCGGGTCCATGGAGAGACCCAGTACTTC.

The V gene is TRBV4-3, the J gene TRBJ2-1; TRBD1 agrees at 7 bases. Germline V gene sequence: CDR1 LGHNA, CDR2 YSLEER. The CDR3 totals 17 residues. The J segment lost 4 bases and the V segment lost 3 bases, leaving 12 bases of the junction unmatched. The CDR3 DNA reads TGCGCCAGCAGCCACGCCACCGTAGGACAGGCTTACAATGAGCAGTTCTTC. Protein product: CASSHATVGQAYNEQFF.

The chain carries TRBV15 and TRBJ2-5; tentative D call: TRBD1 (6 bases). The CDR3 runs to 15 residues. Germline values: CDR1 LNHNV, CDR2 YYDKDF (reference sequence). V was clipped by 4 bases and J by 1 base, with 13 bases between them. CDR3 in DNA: TGTGCCACCAGCAACGGGCCACAGGGCCAAGAGACCCAGTACTTC. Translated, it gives CATSNGPQGQETQYF.

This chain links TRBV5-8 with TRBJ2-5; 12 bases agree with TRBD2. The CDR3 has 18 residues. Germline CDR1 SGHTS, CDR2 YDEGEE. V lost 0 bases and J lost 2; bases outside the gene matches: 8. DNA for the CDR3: TGTGCCAGCAGCTTGGTCCTAGCGGGAGGGCCAGGGCAAGAGACCCAGTACTTC. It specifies CASSLVLAGGPGQETQYF.

CDR3 bases: TGTGCCAGCAGTTTCGGACTCTATACAAACAATGAGCAGTTCTTC. Translating it yields CASSFGLYTNNEQFF. V is TRBV5-5 and J is TRBJ2-1, with D perhaps TRBD2 (5 bases). V dropped 5 bases and J dropped 5 bases, with 17 bases sitting between them. Germline loops: CDR1 SGHKS, CDR2 YYEKEE (reference sequence). CDR3 size: 15 residues.

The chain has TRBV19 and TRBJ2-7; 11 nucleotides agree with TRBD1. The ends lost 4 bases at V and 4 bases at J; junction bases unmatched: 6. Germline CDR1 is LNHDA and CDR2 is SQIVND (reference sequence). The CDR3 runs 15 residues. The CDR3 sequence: CASSRTGGGMYEQYF. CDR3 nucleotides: TGTGCCAGTAGTAGGACAGGGGGCGGGATGTACGAGCAGTACTTC.

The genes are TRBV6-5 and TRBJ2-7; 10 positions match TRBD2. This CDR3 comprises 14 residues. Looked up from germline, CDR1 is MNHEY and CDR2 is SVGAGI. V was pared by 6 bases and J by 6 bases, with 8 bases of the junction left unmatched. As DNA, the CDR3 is TGTGCCAGCAGACTTAGCGGGAGGTCGGGCGAGCAGTACTTC. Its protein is CASRLSGRSGEQYF.

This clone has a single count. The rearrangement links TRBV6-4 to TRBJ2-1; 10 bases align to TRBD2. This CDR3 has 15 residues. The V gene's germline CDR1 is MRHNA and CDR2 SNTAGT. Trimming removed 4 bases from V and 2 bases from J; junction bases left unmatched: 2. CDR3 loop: CASSVTSGTYNEQFF. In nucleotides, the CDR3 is TGTGCCAGCAGTGTAACTAGCGGGACCTACAATGAGCAGTTCTTC.

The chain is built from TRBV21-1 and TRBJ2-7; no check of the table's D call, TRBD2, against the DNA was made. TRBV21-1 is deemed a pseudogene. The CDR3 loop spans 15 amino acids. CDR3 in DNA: TGTGCCAGCAGCAAAGAAGCGGGGGCCAGCTACGAGCAGTACTTC. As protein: CASSKEAGASYEQYF.

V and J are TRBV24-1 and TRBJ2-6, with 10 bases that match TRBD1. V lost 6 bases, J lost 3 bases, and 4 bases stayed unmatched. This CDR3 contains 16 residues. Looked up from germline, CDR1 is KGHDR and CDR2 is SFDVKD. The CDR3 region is CATSRGQGGGANVLTF. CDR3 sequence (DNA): TGTGCCACCAGTCGCGGACAGGGGGGTGGGGCCAACGTCCTGACTTTC.

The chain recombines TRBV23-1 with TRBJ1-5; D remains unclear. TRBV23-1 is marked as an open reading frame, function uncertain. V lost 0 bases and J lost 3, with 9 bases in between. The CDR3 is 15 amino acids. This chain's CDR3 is CASSQSGRDNQPQHF. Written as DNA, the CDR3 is TGCGCCAGCAGTCAATCAGGGCGGGACAATCAGCCCCAGCATTTT.

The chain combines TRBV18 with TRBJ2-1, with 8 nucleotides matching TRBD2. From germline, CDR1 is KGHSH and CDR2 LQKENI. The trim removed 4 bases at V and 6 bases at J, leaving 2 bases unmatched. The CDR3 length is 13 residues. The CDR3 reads CASSRREGNEQFF. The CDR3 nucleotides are TGTGCCAGCTCACGACGGGAGGGCAATGAGCAGTTCTTC.

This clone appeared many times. The CDR3 DNA follows: TGTGCCAGCAGCTCCATTGACAGGGGCCCGGCATGGCAGCCCCAGCATTTT. It specifies CASSSIDRGPAWQPQHF. The V call is TRBV11-3, the J call TRBJ1-5, with TRBD1 matching over 8 bases. Germline V gives CDR1 SGHNT, CDR2 YENEEA. V lost 4 bases to trimming and J lost 7 bases; unmatched junction nucleotides: 15. The CDR3 has 17 amino acids. Together with reference TRBV11-3 and TRBJ1-5, the CDR3 gives the full variable domain: EAGVVQSPRYKIIEKKQPVAFWCNPISGHNTLYWYLQNLGQGPELLIRYENEEAVDDSQLPKDRFSAERLKGVDSTLKIQPAELGDSAVYLCASSSIDRGPAWQPQHFGDGTRLSIL.

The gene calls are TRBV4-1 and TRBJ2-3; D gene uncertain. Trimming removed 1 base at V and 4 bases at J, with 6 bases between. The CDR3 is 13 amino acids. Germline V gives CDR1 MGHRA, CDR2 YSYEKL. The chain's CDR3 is CASSQGTADTQYF. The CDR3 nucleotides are TGCGCCAGCAGCCAAGGAACGGCAGATACGCAGTATTTT.

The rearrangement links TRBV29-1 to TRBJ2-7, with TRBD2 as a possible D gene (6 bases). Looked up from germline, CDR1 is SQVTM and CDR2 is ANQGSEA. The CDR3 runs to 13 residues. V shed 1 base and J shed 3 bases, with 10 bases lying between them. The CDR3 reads CSVEGDSNYEQYF. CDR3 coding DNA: TGCAGCGTTGAAGGGGACTCCAACTACGAGCAGTACTTC.

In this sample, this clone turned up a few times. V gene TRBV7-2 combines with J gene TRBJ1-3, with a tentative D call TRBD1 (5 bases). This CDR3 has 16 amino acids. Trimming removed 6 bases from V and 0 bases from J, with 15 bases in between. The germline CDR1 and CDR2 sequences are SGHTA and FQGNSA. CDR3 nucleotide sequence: TGTGCCAGCAGTGAGGGGCGGGGCTACTCTGGAAACACCATATATTTT. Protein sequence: CASSEGRGYSGNTIYF.

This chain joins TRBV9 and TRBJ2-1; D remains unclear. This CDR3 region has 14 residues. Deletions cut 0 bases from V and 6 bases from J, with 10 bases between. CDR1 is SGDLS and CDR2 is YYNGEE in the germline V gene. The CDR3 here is CASSVVGVSNEQFF. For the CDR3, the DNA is TGTGCCAGCAGCGTAGTCGGAGTTTCCAATGAGCAGTTCTTC.

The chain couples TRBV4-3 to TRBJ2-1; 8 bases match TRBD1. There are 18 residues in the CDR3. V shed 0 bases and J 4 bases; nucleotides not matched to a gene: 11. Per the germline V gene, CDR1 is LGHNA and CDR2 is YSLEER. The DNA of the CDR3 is TGCGCCAGCAGCCAAGACCGCCCCGGACAGGGTTTTTACAATGAGCAGTTCTTC. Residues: CASSQDRPGQGFYNEQFF.

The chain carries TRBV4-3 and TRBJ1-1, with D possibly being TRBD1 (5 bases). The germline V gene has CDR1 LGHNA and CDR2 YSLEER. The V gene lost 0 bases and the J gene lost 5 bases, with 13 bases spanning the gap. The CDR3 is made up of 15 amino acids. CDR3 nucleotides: TGCGCCAGCAGCCAAGATGAGCCAGGGAGGACTGAAGCTTTCTTT. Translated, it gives CASSQDEPGRTEAFF.

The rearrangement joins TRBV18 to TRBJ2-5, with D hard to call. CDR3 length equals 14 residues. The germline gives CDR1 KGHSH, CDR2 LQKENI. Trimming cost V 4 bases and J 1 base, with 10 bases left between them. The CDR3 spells CASSRRHSQETQYF. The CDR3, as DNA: TGTGCCAGCTCACGTAGACACTCCCAAGAGACCCAGTACTTC.

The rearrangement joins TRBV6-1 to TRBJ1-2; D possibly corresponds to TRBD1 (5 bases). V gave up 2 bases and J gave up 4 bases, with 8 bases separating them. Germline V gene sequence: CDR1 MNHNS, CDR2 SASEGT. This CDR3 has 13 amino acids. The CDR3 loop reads CASSERDFYGYTF. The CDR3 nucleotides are TGTGCCAGCAGTGAACGGGACTTCTATGGCTACACCTTC.

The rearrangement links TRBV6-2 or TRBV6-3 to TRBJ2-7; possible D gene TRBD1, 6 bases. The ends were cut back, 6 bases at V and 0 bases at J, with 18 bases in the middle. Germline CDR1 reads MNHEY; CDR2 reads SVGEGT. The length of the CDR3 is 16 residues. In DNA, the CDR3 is TGTGCCAGCAGCCTCTACCGGGACACCTCCTCCTACGAGCAGTACTTC. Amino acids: CASSLYRDTSSYEQYF.

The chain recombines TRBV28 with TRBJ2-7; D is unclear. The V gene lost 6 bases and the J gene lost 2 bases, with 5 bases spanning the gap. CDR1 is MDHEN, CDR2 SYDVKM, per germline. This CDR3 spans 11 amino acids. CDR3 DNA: TGTGCCAGCAGCGTCCCCTACGAGCAGTACTTC. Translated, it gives CASSVPYEQYF. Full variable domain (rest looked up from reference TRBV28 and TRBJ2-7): DVKVTQSSRYLVKRTGEKVFLECVQDMDHENMFWYRQDPGLGLRLIYFSYDVKMKEKGDIPEGYSVSREKKERFSLILESASTNQTSMYLCASSVPYEQYFGPGTRLTVT.

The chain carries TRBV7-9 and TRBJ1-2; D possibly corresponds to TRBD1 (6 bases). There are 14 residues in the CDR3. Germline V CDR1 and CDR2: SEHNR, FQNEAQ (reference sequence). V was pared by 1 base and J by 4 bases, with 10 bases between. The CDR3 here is CASSLGGLGYGYTF. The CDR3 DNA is TGTGCCAGCAGCTTAGGGGGGCTCGGCTATGGCTACACCTTC. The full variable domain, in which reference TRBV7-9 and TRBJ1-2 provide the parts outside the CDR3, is DTGVSQNPRHKITKRGQNVTFRCDPISEHNRLYWYRQTLGQGPEFLTYFQNEAQLEKSRLLSDRFSAERPKGSFSTLEIQRTEQGDSAMYLCASSLGGLGYGYTFGSGTRLTVV.

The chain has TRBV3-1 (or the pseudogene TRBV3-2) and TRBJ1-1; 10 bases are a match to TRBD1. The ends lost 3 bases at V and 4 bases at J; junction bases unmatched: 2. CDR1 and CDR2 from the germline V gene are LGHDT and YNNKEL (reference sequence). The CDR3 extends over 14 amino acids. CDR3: CASSHGTGVTEAFF. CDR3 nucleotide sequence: TGTGCCAGCAGCCACGGGACAGGGGTCACTGAAGCTTTCTTT.

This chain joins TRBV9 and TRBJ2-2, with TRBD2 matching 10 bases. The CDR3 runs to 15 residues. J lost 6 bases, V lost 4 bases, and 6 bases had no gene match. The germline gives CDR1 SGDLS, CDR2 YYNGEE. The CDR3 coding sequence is TGTGCCAGCAGCCTAAGCGGGAGGGCCCCCGGGGAGCTGTTTTTT. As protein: CASSLSGRAPGELFF. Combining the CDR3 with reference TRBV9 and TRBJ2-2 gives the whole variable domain DSGVTQTPKHLITATGQRVTLRCSPRSGDLSVYWYQQSLDQGLQFLIQYYNGEERAKGNILERFSAQQFPDLHSELNLSSLELGDSALYFCASSLSGRAPGELFFGEGSRLTVL.

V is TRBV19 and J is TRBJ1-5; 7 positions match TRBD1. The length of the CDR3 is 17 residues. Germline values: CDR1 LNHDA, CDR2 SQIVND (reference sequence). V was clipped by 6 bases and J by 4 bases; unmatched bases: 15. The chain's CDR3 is CASRPGGQRYGNQPQHF. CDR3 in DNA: TGTGCCAGTAGGCCCGGGGGACAGAGGTACGGGAATCAGCCCCAGCATTTT.